A single sample is the source of the 29 T cell receptor beta chains below, sequenced in a study of blood T cell repertoires in COVID-19. Clones were sequenced by immunoSEQ multiplex PCR, and TCRdb holds only the in-frame ones, with some missing. The sample contains roughly 200,000 clones, 70% to 85% of which appear only once. Sequencing was carried out using peripheral blood. Source of these receptors: a man in his fifties or sixties who had recovered from COVID-19.

The rearrangement links TRBV11-2 to TRBJ2-1, with 7 bases lining up with TRBD2. Germline values: CDR1 SGHAT, CDR2 FQNNGV. The CDR3 extends over 14 amino acids. With 7 bases clipped from V and 1 base from J, the junction kept 4 bases outside the gene matches. The CDR3 region is CASKGGSSYNEQFF. The DNA of the CDR3 is TGTGCCAGCAAGGGCGGGAGTTCCTACAATGAGCAGTTCTTC.

The chain has TRBV5-1 and TRBJ2-7, with a weak D call TRBD2 (6 bases). CDR1 SGHRS and CDR2 YFSETQ come from the germline V gene. The CDR3 runs 14 residues. V was trimmed by 4 bases and J by 0 bases, leaving 11 bases between them. For the CDR3, the DNA is TGCGCCAGCAGCGAGGAGGGGCCCTCCTACGAGCAGTACTTC. It encodes CASSEEGPSYEQYF.

CDR3 DNA: TGTGCCAGCAGTCCTAGCGGGGGTAGGGATGGCTACACCTTC. The encoded protein is CASSPSGGRDGYTF. The chain joins TRBV27 to TRBJ1-2, with D tentatively TRBD1 (5 bases). CDR3 size: 14 residues. The V end lost 5 bases, the J end lost 6 bases, and 16 bases lay between the germline ends. Germline V gene data show CDR1 as MNHEY and CDR2 as SMNVEV (reference sequence).

The chain couples TRBV7-3 to TRBJ2-2, with 10 positions matching TRBD2. CDR3 size: 17 residues. V was pared by 5 bases and J by 5 bases, with 11 bases of the junction left unmatched. The V gene's germline CDR1 is SGHTA and CDR2 FQGTGA. DNA of the CDR3: TGTGCCAGCAGCCAGGGACTTTTAGCGGGGGGAACCGGGGAGCTGTTTTTT. Translated, it gives CASSQGLLAGGTGELFF. Complete variable domain (other parts from reference TRBV7-3 and TRBJ2-2): GAGVSQTPSNKVTEKGKYVELRCDPISGHTALYWYRQSLGQGPEFLIYFQGTGAADDSGLPNDRFFAVRPEGSVSTLKIQRTERGDSAVYLCASSQGLLAGGTGELFFGEGSRLTVL.

This clone was counted a few times. The rearrangement uses TRBV19 and TRBJ2-2; 9 bases match TRBD1. V shed 7 bases and J 6 bases; nucleotides not matched to a gene: 12. CDR3 size: 16 residues. The germline V gene encodes CDR1 LNHDA and CDR2 SQIVND (reference sequence). DNA of the CDR3: TGTGCCAGTACCCACACGGGACAGGGCTTGCCCGGGGAGCTGTTTTTT. This sequence encodes CASTHTGQGLPGELFF. The full variable domain, with the rest looked up from reference TRBV19 and TRBJ2-2, is DGGITQSPKYLFRKEGQNVTLSCEQNLNHDAMYWYRQDPGQGLRLIYYSQIVNDFQKGDIAEGYSVSREKKESFPLTVTSAQKNPTAFYLCASTHTGQGLPGELFFGEGSRLTVL.

The rearrangement links TRBV5-1 to TRBJ2-5; 9 positions match TRBD1. The length of the CDR3 is 14 residues. The germline gives CDR1 SGHRS, CDR2 YFSETQ. The J segment lost 5 bases and the V segment lost 4 bases, leaving 6 bases of the junction unmatched. This CDR3 is CASSQGQGSETQYF. CDR3 nucleotides: TGCGCCAGCAGCCAAGGACAGGGGAGTGAGACCCAGTACTTC.

This rearrangement joins TRBV28 to TRBJ2-1; 9 bases align to TRBD2. V dropped 4 bases and J dropped 5; count of bases not matched to a gene: 6. The CDR3 runs to 15 residues. Germline V lookup: CDR1 MDHEN, CDR2 SYDVKM. In DNA, the CDR3 is TGTGCCAGCAGTTCCCTAGCGGGAACTCACAATGAGCAGTTCTTC. Protein sequence: CASSSLAGTHNEQFF.

The V and J genes are TRBV11-2 and TRBJ1-1, with no clear D. This CDR3 is built from 17 residues. In germline, CDR1 is SGHAT, CDR2 FQNNGV. Trimming cost V 3 bases and J 0 bases, with 17 bases left between them. Here the CDR3 DNA reads TGTGCCAGCAGCTTTTCACCGAACAGAATTTTGAACACTGAAGCTTTCTTT. It is translated as CASSFSPNRILNTEAFF.

V gene TRBV19 combines with J gene TRBJ2-5, with 9 bases lining up with TRBD2. Per the germline V gene, CDR1 is LNHDA and CDR2 is SQIVND (reference sequence). V dropped 0 bases and J dropped 0; count of bases not matched to a gene: 20. This CDR3 comprises 22 residues. The CDR3: CASSIDPPGTTGTSRNQETQYF. The CDR3 bases are TGTGCCAGTAGTATAGATCCTCCAGGAACAACCGGGACTAGCAGAAACCAAGAGACCCAGTACTTC.

The chain combines TRBV18 with TRBJ2-1, with 13 bases aligning to TRBD2. The CDR3 loop spans 15 amino acids. J gave up 5 bases and V 5 bases, and 3 bases lay outside the gene matches. Germline loops: CDR1 KGHSH, CDR2 LQKENI. CDR3 residues: CASSLGLAGHNEQFF. The CDR3 DNA reads TGTGCCAGCTCATTGGGACTAGCGGGACACAATGAGCAGTTCTTC. Drawing the rest from reference TRBV18 and TRBJ2-1, the complete variable domain is NAGVMQNPRHLVRRRGQEARLRCSPMKGHSHVYWYRQLPEEGLKFMVYLQKENIIDESGMPKERFSAEFPKEGPSILRIQQVVRGDSAAYFCASSLGLAGHNEQFFGPGTRLTVL.

The V gene is TRBV7-2, the J gene TRBJ2-5, with 9 bases fitting TRBD2. CDR3 length equals 15 residues. With V trimmed by 7 bases and J by 5 bases, 11 bases remained unmatched. Per the germline V gene, CDR1 is SGHTA and CDR2 is FQGNSA. The CDR3 sequence: CASTLAPGTSETQYF. The CDR3, as DNA: TGTGCCAGCACCCTCGCCCCCGGGACTAGCGAGACCCAGTACTTC.

This clone was seen once. This chain links TRBV11-2 with TRBJ2-1, with TRBD2 identical over 11 bases. Germline loops: CDR1 SGHAT, CDR2 FQNNGV. With V trimmed by 1 base and J by 5 bases, 7 bases remained unmatched. The CDR3 extends over 17 amino acids. CDR3: CASSLAPLAGGNNEQFF. CDR3 DNA sequence: TGTGCCAGCAGCTTAGCTCCATTAGCGGGAGGGAACAATGAGCAGTTCTTC. The full variable domain, completed using reference TRBV11-2 and TRBJ2-1, is EAGVAQSPRYKIIEKRQSVAFWCNPISGHATLYWYQQILGQGPKLLIQFQNNGVVDDSQLPKDRFSAERLKGVDSTLKIQPAKLEDSAVYLCASSLAPLAGGNNEQFFGPGTRLTVL.

The chain combines TRBV5-4 with TRBJ2-3; 10 bases map to TRBD2. Germline loops: CDR1 SGHNT, CDR2 YYREEE (reference sequence). V was clipped by 0 bases and J by 2 bases; unmatched bases: 9. The CDR3 is 18 residues long. The CDR3 loop reads CASSLGSVAGGLTDTQYF. CDR3 DNA: TGTGCCAGCAGCTTGGGGTCAGTAGCGGGAGGTCTCACAGATACGCAGTATTTT.

The chain couples TRBV6-5 to TRBJ1-1; D may be TRBD1 (5 bases). CDR3 length equals 15 residues. Germline V CDR1 and CDR2: MNHEY, SVGAGI. Trimming shortened V by 6 bases and J by 1 base, and 15 bases separated the two germline ends. DNA for the CDR3: TGTGCCAGCAGCGTGGGGGGAATGCAGAACACTGAAGCTTTCTTT. This codes for CASSVGGMQNTEAFF.

The chain has TRBV29-1 and TRBJ2-1; weak D call: TRBD1 (7 bases). Germline V gene data show CDR1 as SQVTM and CDR2 as ANQGSEA. The CDR3 covers 13 residues. V was clipped by 3 bases and J by 2 bases, with 8 bases between them. DNA for the CDR3: TGCAGCGTTGACAGGGGGGCCTACAATGAGCAGTTCTTC. Translating gives CSVDRGAYNEQFF.

The chain is built from TRBV12-3 or TRBV12-4 and TRBJ1-1; D is unresolved. The germline V and J ends were trimmed by 2 bases and 10 bases, with 11 bases remaining between them. The length of the CDR3 is 12 residues. Here the CDR3 DNA reads TGTGCCAGCAGTTTAAGAGTTCACGGAGCTTTCTTT. This translates into CASSLRVHGAFF.

This clone was picked up a small number of times. This chain uses TRBV7-2 with TRBJ1-5; the D is unclear. The length of the CDR3 is 13 residues. The V gene's germline CDR1 is SGHTA and CDR2 FQGNSA. Trimming pared 5 bases from V and 4 bases from J, leaving 9 bases between. The CDR3 DNA reads as TGTGCCAGCAGCCCCGGGAGAAATCAGCCCCAGCATTTT. Amino acids: CASSPGRNQPQHF.

The chain has TRBV12-3 or TRBV12-4 and TRBJ1-1; 8 nucleotides match TRBD1. The CDR3 spans 13 residues. Trimming cost V 4 bases and J 4 bases; bases outside gene matches: 2. The CDR3 sequence is CASSYDRGTEAFF. The CDR3 DNA reads as TGTGCCAGCAGTTATGACAGGGGCACTGAAGCTTTCTTT.

J is TRBJ2-7 and V is TRBV6-2 or TRBV6-3; 7 positions agree with TRBD2. Looked up from germline, CDR1 is MNHEY and CDR2 is SVGEGT. V lost 2 bases to trimming and J lost 5 bases; unmatched junction nucleotides: 12. This CDR3 is built from 16 residues. CDR3 sequence: CASSYGAGTKSHEQYF. Written as DNA, the CDR3 is TGTGCCAGCAGTTACGGAGCCGGGACTAAGAGCCACGAGCAGTACTTC.

CDR3 region: CASSLRTGSTEAFF. CDR3 in DNA: TGTGCCAGCTCACTGCGGACAGGGAGCACTGAAGCTTTCTTT. This sequence joins TRBV18 and TRBJ1-1, with TRBD1 matching over 8 bases. V was pared by 4 bases and J by 4 bases, with 5 bases of the junction left unmatched. Germline V gene lookup returns CDR1 KGHSH and CDR2 LQKENI. CDR3 length: 14 amino acids. The full variable domain, rest sourced from reference TRBV18 and TRBJ1-1, is NAGVMQNPRHLVRRRGQEARLRCSPMKGHSHVYWYRQLPEEGLKFMVYLQKENIIDESGMPKERFSAEFPKEGPSILRIQQVVRGDSAAYFCASSLRTGSTEAFFGQGTRLTVV.

This chain joins TRBV10-2 and TRBJ1-1, with a possible D match to TRBD1 (5 bases). CDR3 length equals 14 residues. The germline V gene has CDR1 WSHSY and CDR2 SAAADI. V lost 8 bases to trimming and J lost 11 bases, with 24 bases between them. This CDR3 is CASRTAGLSAWAFF. The CDR3 nucleotides read TGCGCCAGCCGAACAGCAGGGCTGTCGGCCTGGGCTTTCTTT.

V gene TRBV29-1 combines with J gene TRBJ1-1; D gene ambiguous. The CDR3 extends over 12 amino acids. The V and J ends lost 8 bases and 1 base respectively, with 11 bases between them. Germline CDR1 SQVTM, CDR2 ANQGSEA. The CDR3 protein is CSSSEGNTEAFF. CDR3 in DNA: TGCAGCTCCTCTGAGGGGAACACTGAAGCTTTCTTT.

Ten or more counts support this clone. V usage is TRBV2 and J usage is TRBJ1-2, with a tentative D call TRBD1 (5 bases). The CDR3 runs to 16 residues. V lost 3 bases and J 0 bases, leaving 14 bases between the germline ends. The germline CDR1 and CDR2 sequences are SNHLY and FYNNEI. The CDR3 is CASSDPRQSANYGYTF. The CDR3 region has the DNA TGTGCCAGCAGTGATCCCCGACAGAGTGCTAACTATGGCTACACCTTC.

The chain combines TRBV18 with TRBJ2-5, with D hard to call. The germline CDR1 and CDR2 sequences are KGHSH and LQKENI. V was shortened by 3 bases and J by 2 bases, with 7 bases between the two germline ends. CDR3 size: 13 residues. The DNA for the CDR3 is TGTGCCAGCTCACCGTCCGAGCAAGAGACCCAGTACTTC. This sequence encodes CASSPSEQETQYF.

The J gene is TRBJ1-1, the V gene TRBV15, with D maybe TRBD1 (6 bases). Germline assignment: CDR1 LNHNV and CDR2 YYDKDF (reference sequence). V was clipped by 1 base and J by 0 bases, with 6 bases between them. There are 14 residues in the CDR3. The CDR3 nucleotides read TGTGCCACCAGCAGAGGGGGGCTGAACACTGAAGCTTTCTTT. Amino acids: CATSRGGLNTEAFF.

The chain combines TRBV6-2 or TRBV6-3 with TRBJ1-1, with D perhaps matching TRBD1 (5 bases). Trimming stripped 5 bases from V and 5 bases from J, with 12 bases between. The germline CDR1 and CDR2 sequences are MNHEY and SVGEGT. The CDR3 extends over 13 amino acids. The DNA of the CDR3 is TGTGCCAGCAGTGGCAGGGCGAGGACTGAAGCTTTCTTT. This sequence encodes CASSGRARTEAFF.

The chain has TRBV6-5 and TRBJ2-7; 11 bases are a match to TRBD1. This CDR3 comprises 13 residues. The J segment lost 3 bases and the V segment lost 9 bases, leaving 4 bases of the junction unmatched. The germline V gene encodes CDR1 MNHEY and CDR2 SVGAGI. The CDR3 spells CASKGQGVYEQYF. CDR3 coding DNA: TGTGCCAGTAAGGGACAGGGGGTCTACGAGCAGTACTTC.

The rearrangement links TRBV24-1 to TRBJ2-1; 8 nucleotides agree with TRBD1. Unmatched junction bases numbered 14, after V lost 9 bases and J lost 8 bases. This CDR3 is built from 15 residues. In germline, CDR1 is KGHDR, CDR2 SFDVKD. CDR3 loop: CATEAEDREFHEQFF. In nucleotides, the CDR3 is TGTGCCACCGAGGCGGAGGACAGGGAATTCCATGAGCAGTTCTTC.

This chain links TRBV18 with TRBJ1-2; D is possibly TRBD1 (5 bases). The CDR3 extends over 15 amino acids. Germline CDR1 is KGHSH and CDR2 is LQKENI. V gave up 3 bases and J gave up 1 base, with 12 bases separating them. CDR3 in DNA: TGTGCCAGCTCACCGGCGACAGCAATTAACTATGGCTACACCTTC. Protein product: CASSPATAINYGYTF.